These 28 T cell receptor beta chains came from one sample sequenced in a study of blood T cell repertoires in COVID-19. Using immunoSEQ multiplex PCR, the repertoire was profiled, and TCRdb retains in-frame clones only, with some absent. The sample yields around 120,000 clones, almost 70% seen once. The specimen sequenced was peripheral blood. All receptors come from a woman in her 70s with acute or convalescent COVID-19.

In regard to this clone: Other DNA variants within this sample encode the same CDR3. The chain uses TRBV30 and TRBJ2-3; D may be TRBD2 (6 bases). Trimming took off 0 bases at V and 6 bases at J, with 10 bases between the two ends. In germline, CDR1 is GTSNPN, CDR2 SVGIG (reference sequence). The CDR3 spans 13 residues. The CDR3 loop is CAWSVRGADTQYF. Here the CDR3 DNA reads TGTGCCTGGAGTGTACGCGGGGCTGATACGCAGTATTTT.

V and J are TRBV28 and TRBJ2-1; TRBD1 matches 9 bases. Germline assignment: CDR1 MDHEN and CDR2 SYDVKM. The J segment lost 6 bases and the V segment lost 5 bases, leaving 11 bases of the junction unmatched. The CDR3 has 16 residues. CDR3 nucleotide sequence: TGTGCCAGCAGTCATGGCCCCGGGACAGGGTTCAATGAGCAGTTCTTC. It specifies CASSHGPGTGFNEQFF.

The rearrangement joins TRBV11-2 to TRBJ2-7; unclear D gene. Germline V gives CDR1 SGHAT, CDR2 FQNNGV. V dropped 5 bases and J dropped 6 bases, with 14 bases sitting between them. The CDR3 consists of 13 residues. CDR3 bases: TGTGCCAGCAGCCCCACAGTGGCCGGCGAGCAGTACTTC. Translated, it gives CASSPTVAGEQYF.

This clone was detected ten times or more. The rearrangement uses TRBV7-9 and TRBJ1-4; D remains unclear. This CDR3 is built from 14 residues. V lost 1 base and J 4 bases, leaving 7 bases between the germline ends. Germline CDR1 reads SEHNR; CDR2 reads FQNEAQ (reference sequence). The CDR3, as DNA: TGTGCCAGCAGCTTAGACATAAGTAATGAAAAACTGTTTTTT. Translated: CASSLDISNEKLFF.

This chain uses TRBV7-9 with TRBJ2-7; the D gene is possibly TRBD1 (6 bases). Trimming removed 5 bases at V and 7 bases at J, with 18 bases between. Germline values: CDR1 SEHNR, CDR2 FQNEAQ (reference sequence). This CDR3 spans 14 amino acids. The CDR3 DNA follows: TGTGCCAGCAGCCCCGGGACACACGGCGTGGAGCAGTACTTC. Encoded protein: CASSPGTHGVEQYF.

This chain joins TRBV27 and TRBJ1-2, with D possibly matching TRBD1 (6 bases). V shed 3 bases and J shed 4 bases, with 18 bases lying between them. Germline V CDR1 and CDR2: MNHEY, SMNVEV (reference sequence). There are 16 residues in the CDR3. CDR3 sequence: CASSFTTADRTYGYTF. As DNA, the CDR3 is TGTGCCAGCAGTTTTACTACTGCCGACAGGACCTATGGCTACACCTTC.

The chain employs TRBV7-9 and TRBJ2-7, with a weak D call TRBD1 (5 bases). CDR1 is SEHNR, CDR2 FQNEAQ, per germline (reference sequence). The V end lost 5 bases, the J end lost 9 bases, and 17 bases lay between the germline ends. The CDR3 is 13 residues long. The CDR3 is CASSTDQGVGQYF. As DNA, the CDR3 is TGTGCCAGCAGCACAGATCAGGGCGTAGGGCAGTACTTC.

The table lists this clone with a few counts. The gene calls are TRBV9 and TRBJ1-6; no clear D. CDR1 is SGDLS and CDR2 is YYNGEE in the germline V gene. Trimming left V 0 bases short and J 3 bases short, with 7 bases between. This CDR3 is 15 amino acids long. Written as DNA, the CDR3 is TGTGCCAGCAGCGTAGATGGCCACTATAATTCACCCCTCCACTTT. Its translation is CASSVDGHYNSPLHF.

This chain uses TRBV7-8 with TRBJ2-5; possibly TRBD2 for D (6 bases). V shed 5 bases and J shed 2 bases, with 15 bases lying between them. The germline V gene has CDR1 SGHVS and CDR2 FQNEAQ. The CDR3 has 15 amino acids. DNA of the CDR3: TGTGCCAGCAGCCCCCGTTTGAGCGGGCAAGAGACCCAGTACTTC. This codes for CASSPRLSGQETQYF. Full variable domain (rest looked up from reference TRBV7-8 and TRBJ2-5): GAGVSQSPRYKVAKRGQDVALRCDPISGHVSLFWYQQALGQGPEFLTYFQNEAQLDKSGLPSDRFFAERPEGSVSTLKIQRTQQEDSAVYLCASSPRLSGQETQYFGPGTRLLVL.

This clone counts as medium-sized. This rearrangement joins TRBV4-2 to TRBJ1-6; 9 bases match TRBD1. Per the germline V gene, CDR1 is LGHNA and CDR2 is YNFKEQ. The CDR3 loop spans 17 amino acids. With V trimmed by 1 base and J by 6 bases, 7 bases remained unmatched. The CDR3 region has the DNA TGTGCCAGCAGCCAAGGAACCGAGACAGGGGGTAATTCACCCCTCCACTTT. Translating it yields CASSQGTETGGNSPLHF.

The gene calls are TRBV5-1 and TRBJ2-7, with TRBD1 identical over 9 bases. V lost 4 bases and J lost 3; bases outside the gene matches: 5. This CDR3 has 14 amino acids. Germline V lookup: CDR1 SGHRS, CDR2 YFSETQ. CDR3 sequence (DNA): TGCGCCAGCAGCCCAAGACAGGGGGTCTACGAGCAGTACTTC. This translates into CASSPRQGVYEQYF.

The sample holds a few counts of this clone. This chain links TRBV7-8 with TRBJ1-2; 8 positions agree with TRBD1. The germline V gene encodes CDR1 SGHVS and CDR2 FQNEAQ. V lost 0 bases and J lost 4; bases outside the gene matches: 4. This CDR3 is 15 amino acids long. CDR3 protein: CASSLAGTGLYGYTF. The CDR3 DNA sequence: TGTGCCAGCAGCTTAGCTGGGACAGGCCTCTATGGCTACACCTTC.

The rearrangement joins TRBV2 to TRBJ2-5; 12 bases fit TRBD2. J gave up 4 bases and V 4 bases, and 4 bases lay outside the gene matches. Germline CDR1 reads SNHLY; CDR2 reads FYNNEI. The CDR3 is made up of 15 amino acids. The CDR3 region is CASSGLAGVRETQYF. In DNA, the CDR3 is TGTGCCAGCAGTGGACTAGCGGGAGTAAGAGAGACCCAGTACTTC.

The chain carries TRBV10-1 and TRBJ2-1; 8 nucleotides align to TRBD2. This CDR3 is 15 amino acids long. Looked up from germline, CDR1 is WNHNN and CDR2 is SYGVQD (reference sequence). J lost 4 bases, V lost 4 bases, and 6 bases had no gene match. The CDR3 reads CASSAAGGTYNEQFF. The CDR3 bases are TGCGCCAGCAGTGCGGCGGGGGGAACATACAATGAGCAGTTCTTC.

The chain carries TRBV11-3 and TRBJ1-2, with D possibly being TRBD1 (6 bases). Germline loops: CDR1 SGHNT, CDR2 YENEEA. The CDR3 sequence is 15 residues long. Trimming shortened V by 5 bases and J by 5 bases, and 18 bases separated the two germline ends. The DNA for the CDR3 is TGTGCCAGCAGCCCGAATCTACAGGGTTTTTATGGCTACACCTTC. Residues: CASSPNLQGFYGYTF.

V and J are TRBV7-9 and TRBJ2-2; D perhaps matches TRBD2 (5 bases). Germline assignment: CDR1 SEHNR and CDR2 FQNEAQ (reference sequence). The CDR3 spans 17 residues. V was pared by 3 bases and J by 2 bases, with 16 bases between. DNA for the CDR3: TGTGCCAGCAGCTTCACATTCGGACTTTTAAACACCGGGGAGCTGTTTTTT. This sequence encodes CASSFTFGLLNTGELFF. Filled out from reference TRBV7-9 and TRBJ2-2, the complete variable domain reads DTGVSQNPRHKITKRGQNVTFRCDPISEHNRLYWYRQTLGQGPEFLTYFQNEAQLEKSRLLSDRFSAERPKGSFSTLEIQRTEQGDSAMYLCASSFTFGLLNTGELFFGEGSRLTVL.

A single count supports this clone. The rearrangement joins TRBV19 to TRBJ2-5, with 9 bases fitting TRBD1. The CDR3 is 15 amino acids. V lost 5 bases and J lost 4; bases outside the gene matches: 8. CDR1 LNHDA and CDR2 SQIVND come from the germline V gene (reference sequence). The CDR3 sequence: CASSPFGTGRETQYF. The CDR3 DNA sequence: TGTGCCAGTAGTCCGTTCGGGACAGGGAGAGAGACCCAGTACTTC.

This sequence joins TRBV5-1 and TRBJ2-5, with TRBD1 matching 8 bases. CDR3 length: 13 residues. CDR1 SGHRS and CDR2 YFSETQ come from the germline V gene. Unmatched junction bases numbered 3, after V lost 4 bases and J lost 4 bases. CDR3: CASSGGQGETQYF. CDR3 sequence (DNA): TGCGCCAGCAGCGGCGGACAGGGAGAGACCCAGTACTTC.

The genes are TRBV11-2 and TRBJ1-1; D might be TRBD1 (6 bases). The CDR3 has 18 residues. Trimming shortened V by 2 bases and J by 1 base, and 20 bases separated the two germline ends. Germline V gene lookup returns CDR1 SGHAT and CDR2 FQNNGV. The chain's CDR3 is CASSLNRGGPFGNTEAFF. For the CDR3, the DNA is TGTGCCAGCAGCTTAAATAGGGGGGGCCCCTTTGGGAACACTGAAGCTTTCTTT.

The rearrangement joins TRBV19 to TRBJ2-7; 13 nucleotides match TRBD2. V shed 3 bases, J shed 2 bases, and the junction held 4 bases outside the gene matches. CDR1 is LNHDA, CDR2 SQIVND, per germline (reference sequence). The CDR3 contains 16 residues. The CDR3, as DNA: TGTGCCAGTAGTATCGGACTAGCGGGGGCCCCCTACGAGCAGTACTTC. Encoded protein: CASSIGLAGAPYEQYF.

This chain uses TRBV6-5 with TRBJ2-5; possible D gene TRBD2, 6 bases. The CDR3 has 12 residues. Germline V CDR1 and CDR2: MNHEY, SVGAGI. The V gene lost 8 bases and the J gene lost 0 bases, with 7 bases spanning the gap. The chain's CDR3 is CASAGYQETQYF. Written as DNA, the CDR3 is TGTGCCAGCGCGGGGTACCAAGAGACCCAGTACTTC.

This chain links TRBV5-6 with TRBJ1-2, with a weak D call TRBD1 (6 bases). The ends were cut back, 1 base at V and 7 bases at J, with 11 bases in the middle. Looked up from germline, CDR1 is SGHDT and CDR2 is YYEEEE. The CDR3 consists of 13 residues. The CDR3 nucleotides read TGTGCCAGCAGCTTGAAGGCAGGGGCTGGCTACACCTTC. It specifies CASSLKAGAGYTF.

This chain connects TRBV7-9 to TRBJ2-2; 7 bases line up with TRBD1. Losses at the gene ends were 5 bases for V and 2 bases for J; bases not matched to a gene: 8. The germline CDR1 and CDR2 sequences are SEHNR and FQNEAQ (reference sequence). The CDR3 is made up of 16 amino acids. CDR3: CASSPPGTVNTGELFF. For the CDR3, the DNA is TGTGCCAGCAGCCCACCGGGGACAGTAAACACCGGGGAGCTGTTTTTT.

The chain joins TRBV28 to TRBJ1-1; tentatively, D is TRBD1 (5 bases). Germline lookup yields CDR1 MDHEN and CDR2 SYDVKM. CDR3 size: 15 residues. Trimming stripped 3 bases from V and 0 bases from J, with 11 bases between. CDR3 DNA: TGTGCCAGCAGTTTTCCAGGCAGGGTGAACACTGAAGCTTTCTTT. This sequence encodes CASSFPGRVNTEAFF.

The rearrangement links TRBV5-6 to TRBJ1-1; 7 bases fit TRBD1. Germline V gene lookup returns CDR1 SGHDT and CDR2 YYEEEE. Germline trimming cut 1 base from V and 7 bases from J; bases unmatched to any gene: 7. This CDR3 contains 14 residues. The CDR3 DNA sequence: TGTGCCAGCAGCTTGCTCGGACAGGATAATGAAGCTTTCTTT. This translates into CASSLLGQDNEAFF.

The J gene is TRBJ1-1, the V gene TRBV28, with D perhaps TRBD1 (6 bases). Trimming removed 8 bases at V and 9 bases at J, with 16 bases between. The V gene's germline CDR1 is MDHEN and CDR2 SYDVKM. The CDR3 sequence is 12 residues long. CDR3: CASLSGTSKAFF. The CDR3 nucleotides are TGTGCCAGCCTTTCCGGGACATCGAAAGCTTTCTTT.

The chain recombines TRBV4-1 with TRBJ2-1; 7 bases map to TRBD2. Germline V gene lookup returns CDR1 MGHRA and CDR2 YSYEKL. The CDR3 is 16 amino acids. J was trimmed by 1 base and V by 6 bases; bases with no gene match: 9. The CDR3 region has the DNA TGCGCCAGCAGGCCCATTACTAGCGCGTCCTACAATGAGCAGTTCTTC. As protein: CASRPITSASYNEQFF.

DNA of the CDR3: TGTGCCAGTAGTATGGCGACTGCGCTTCCCCAGCATTTT. It specifies CASSMATALPQHF. The V gene is TRBV19, the J gene TRBJ1-5; no firm D call. The ends were cut back, 3 bases at V and 10 bases at J, with 13 bases in the middle. Germline assignment: CDR1 LNHDA and CDR2 SQIVND (reference sequence). This CDR3 contains 13 residues. The whole variable domain, filled in from reference TRBV19 and TRBJ1-5, reads DGGITQSPKYLFRKEGQNVTLSCEQNLNHDAMYWYRQDPGQGLRLIYYSQIVNDFQKGDIAEGYSVSREKKESFPLTVTSAQKNPTAFYLCASSMATALPQHFGDGTRLSIL.